The 7 T cell receptor beta chains given below trace back to one sample, sequenced in a study of long-term antiretroviral therapy in people with HIV. The run of the v3.0 immunoSEQ assay was at survey level. Generated by immunoSEQ multiplex PCR, the TCRdb table keeps only in-frame clones and is missing some. The sample has some 28,000 clones; just over 85% are singletons. The material was unsorted PBMCs, obtained 0.8 years after starting antiretroviral therapy. These TCRs come from a woman aged 25 to 39 with HIV.

The chain recombines TRBV5-1 with TRBJ2-1; 11 bases fit TRBD2. CDR1 and CDR2 from the germline V gene are SGHRS and YFSETQ. J lost 0 bases, V lost 3 bases, and 5 bases had no gene match. The CDR3 sequence is 17 residues long. The CDR3, as DNA: TGCGCCAGCAGCTGGCGACTAGCGGGGAGCTCCTACAATGAGCAGTTCTTC. This sequence encodes CASSWRLAGSSYNEQFF.

J is TRBJ1-2 and V is TRBV19, with 12 bases lining up with TRBD1. V trimming: 1 base; J trimming: 6 bases; junction bases outside the gene matches: 12. The length of the CDR3 is 18 residues. Germline V gene sequence: CDR1 LNHDA, CDR2 SQIVND (reference sequence). The CDR3 reads CASSIGTGTGGSTHGYTF. CDR3 coding DNA: TGTGCCAGTAGTATAGGTACCGGGACAGGGGGCTCTACCCATGGCTACACCTTC.

The gene calls are TRBV6-6 and TRBJ2-7, with a weak D call TRBD2 (7 bases). CDR1 is MNHNY, CDR2 SVGAGI, per germline (reference sequence). Trimming stripped 5 bases from V and 3 bases from J, with 14 bases between. The CDR3 covers 14 residues. In DNA form, the CDR3 reads TGTGCCAGCAGTGGGAGGGGGGAAAGCTACGAGCAGTACTTC. As protein: CASSGRGESYEQYF.

The chain uses TRBV30 and TRBJ1-1; D gene uncertain. This CDR3 comprises 13 residues. Germline CDR1 reads GTSNPN; CDR2 reads SVGIG (reference sequence). Between the trimmed V and J ends, which lost 1 base and 4 bases, there was a span of 10 bases. This CDR3 reads CAWSGSGSTEAFF. As DNA, the CDR3 is TGTGCCTGGAGTGGCTCTGGCAGCACTGAAGCTTTCTTT.

The chain links TRBV25-1 to TRBJ2-3, with 12 bases that match TRBD1. The germline gives CDR1 MGHDK, CDR2 SYGVNS. After removal of 9 bases from V and 4 bases from J, the junction contained 17 bases not matched to a gene. This CDR3 comprises 18 residues. The CDR3 nucleotides read TGTGCCAGTACACTTGGGGGGACAGGGGGCCTCCGGGCAGATACGCAGTATTTT. Encoded protein: CASTLGGTGGLRADTQYF.

The chain combines TRBV4-1 with TRBJ2-7; possible D gene TRBD2, 5 bases. V gave up 4 bases and J gave up 3 bases, with 10 bases separating them. From germline, CDR1 is MGHRA and CDR2 YSYEKL. This CDR3 has 13 residues. CDR3 region: CASSRGLDYEQYV. In nucleotides, the CDR3 is TGCGCCAGCAGCCGAGGGCTCGACTACGAGCAGTACGTC.

The chain is built from TRBV7-8 and TRBJ1-1; no definite D call. Germline CDR1 reads SGHVS; CDR2 reads FQNEAQ. CDR3 length: 13 amino acids. V was pared by 1 base and J by 11 bases, with 14 bases between. In DNA form, the CDR3 reads TGTGCCAGCAGCTTAGATAAGGACCTGGGGGCTTTCTTT. Translating it yields CASSLDKDLGAFF.